This entry features one T cell receptor beta chain sequence. The antigen is unknown. This entry comes from a study of PD-L1 blockade in urothelial cancer. Study summary: Previous chemotherapy exposure amounted to 0 to 3 regimens for patients. Blood was analyzed 3 weeks (second dose) and 6 weeks after treatment start. When blood samples were assessed, the median T cell count was about 140,000.

Time point defined: pretreatment peripheral blood. Clones were read by immunoSEQ multiplex PCR, and TCRdb kept only the in-frame ones, dropping some. The data show roughly 55,000 clones, roughly 86% seen once. Regarding the study as a whole: When measured at 3 weeks, tumor-associated blood clones expanded more in durable-benefit patients.

This CDR3 has 15 amino acids. Trimming at V came to 4 bases and at J to 0 bases, leaving 6 bases not matched to a gene. From germline, CDR1 is SGHKS and CDR2 YYEKEE (reference sequence). The starting material was PBMCs, obtained around atezolizumab (anti-PD-L1) treatment. The sequence was collected from a man in his fifties or sixties with urothelial cancer. The V gene is TRBV5-5, the J gene TRBJ1-1; 7 bases map to TRBD1. The DNA of the CDR3 is TGTGCCAGCAGCCCGACCGGGACAGTGAACACTGAAGCTTTCTTT. Its protein is CASSPTGTVNTEAFF.